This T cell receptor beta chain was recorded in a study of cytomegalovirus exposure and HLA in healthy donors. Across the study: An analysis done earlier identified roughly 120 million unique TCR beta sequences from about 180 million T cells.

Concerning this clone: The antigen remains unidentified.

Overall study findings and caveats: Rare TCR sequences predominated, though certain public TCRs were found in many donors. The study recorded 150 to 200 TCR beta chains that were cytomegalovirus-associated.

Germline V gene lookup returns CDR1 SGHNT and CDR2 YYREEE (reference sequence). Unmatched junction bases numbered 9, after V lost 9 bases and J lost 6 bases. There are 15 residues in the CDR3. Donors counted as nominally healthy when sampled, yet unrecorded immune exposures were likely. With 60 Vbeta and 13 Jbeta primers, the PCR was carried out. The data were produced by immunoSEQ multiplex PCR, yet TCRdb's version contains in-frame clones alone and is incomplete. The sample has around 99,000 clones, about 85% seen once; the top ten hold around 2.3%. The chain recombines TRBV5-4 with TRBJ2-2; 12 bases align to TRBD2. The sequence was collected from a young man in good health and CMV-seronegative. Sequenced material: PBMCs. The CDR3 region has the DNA TGTGCCACCCGACTAGCGGGGGAACCGGCCGGGGAGCTGTTTTTT. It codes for CATRLAGEPAGELFF.